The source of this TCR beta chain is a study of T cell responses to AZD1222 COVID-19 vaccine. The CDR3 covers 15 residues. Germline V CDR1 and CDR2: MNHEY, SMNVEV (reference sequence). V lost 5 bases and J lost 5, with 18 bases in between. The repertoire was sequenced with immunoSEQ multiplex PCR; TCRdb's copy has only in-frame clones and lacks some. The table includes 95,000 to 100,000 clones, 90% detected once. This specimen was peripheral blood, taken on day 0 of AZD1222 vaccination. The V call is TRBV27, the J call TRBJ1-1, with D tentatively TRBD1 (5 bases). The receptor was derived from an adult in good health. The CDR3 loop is CASSPRTFRGTEAFF. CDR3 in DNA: TGTGCCAGCAGTCCCAGGACTTTCCGGGGGACTGAAGCTTTCTTT.